Listed below are T cell receptor beta chains from one sample, sequenced in a study of immune cell composition in non-small cell lung cancer. Some clones are missing from TCRdb's copy, which holds only in-frame ones; the method was immunoSEQ multiplex PCR. The data contain about 2,500 clones, around three quarters of them singletons. Sequenced material: lung tumor tissue. The source is a human donor with non-small cell lung cancer. CDR3s include the opening cysteine and the closing phenylalanine or tryptophan. A D gene is named only where the DNA matches it firmly. Only some rows state a clone size, as once, few, many or a class for expanded clones.

J: TRBJ1-6
D: TRBD1
size: NA
V: TRBV10-3
length: 15
DNA: TGTGCCATCAGTGAGGACAGGGGTCATAATTCACCCCTCCACTTT
CDR3: CAISEDRGHNSPLHF

J: TRBJ1-5
D: TRBD1
size: NA
V: TRBV28
length: 14
DNA: TGTGCCAGCCGGACAGGGGCAAGCAATCAGCCCCAGCATTTT
CDR3: CASRTGASNQPQHF

J: TRBJ2-1
D: TRBD2
size: NA
V: TRBV6-5
length: 15
DNA: TGTGCCAGCAGTTACTCGGGACTAGCGGGAGATGAGCAGTTCTTC
CDR3: CASSYSGLAGDEQFF

J: TRBJ2-5
D: TRBD1
size: NA
V: TRBV5-1
length: 15
DNA: TGCGCCAGCCACTTAACAGGGGGAGCAGGAGAGACCCAGTACTTC
CDR3: CASHLTGGAGETQYF

J: TRBJ2-3
D: TRBD2
size: NA
V: TRBV5-4
length: 16
DNA: TGTGCCAGCAGCACCCTAGTAGCGGGGTTCACAGATACGCAGTATTTT
CDR3: CASSTLVAGFTDTQYF

J: TRBJ2-3
D: NA
size: once
V: TRBV5-1
length: 14
DNA: TGCGCCAGCAGCCGGGGGACGATTGCAGATACGCAGTATTTT
CDR3: CASSRGTIADTQYF

J: TRBJ2-7
D: NA
size: large
V: TRBV29-1
length: 15
DNA: TGCAGCGCCCAAAGGGGACTGGGACTCTCCTACGAGCAGTACTTC
CDR3: CSAQRGLGLSYEQYF

J: TRBJ2-1
D: TRBD2
size: NA
V: TRBV28
length: 15
DNA: TGTGCCAGCAGTCCGGGAGGGGCCAATCGAGCTGAGCAGTTCTTC
CDR3: CASSPGGANRAEQFF

J: TRBJ2-7
D: TRBD1
size: NA
V: TRBV6-5
length: 13
DNA: TGTGCCAGCAGCACAGGGGGAGAGTACGAGCAGTACTTC
CDR3: CASSTGGEYEQYF

J: TRBJ1-6
D: NA
size: NA
V: TRBV4-3
length: 15
DNA: TGCGCCAGCAGCCAAGATCCAGGAAATAATTCACCCCTCCACTTT
CDR3: CASSQDPGNNSPLHF

J: TRBJ2-2
D: NA
size: NA
V: TRBV19
length: 13
DNA: TGTGCCAGTAGTATCCCACTCACCGGGGAGCTGTTTTTT
CDR3: CASSIPLTGELFF

J: TRBJ2-5
D: TRBD2
size: NA
V: TRBV11-3
length: 16
DNA: TGTGCCAGCAGCCTGGGGGCTAGCGGGAGTGGCGAGACCCAGTACTTC
CDR3: CASSLGASGSGETQYF

J: TRBJ2-5
D: NA
size: NA
V: TRBV7-2
length: 15
DNA: TGTGCCAGCAGCTTAGGTGGACAGCGACAAGAGACCCAGTACTTC
CDR3: CASSLGGQRQETQYF

J: TRBJ1-2
D: TRBD1
size: NA
V: TRBV19
length: 13
DNA: TGTGCCAGTAGTGTCGACAGGGCCCTTGGCTACACCTTC
CDR3: CASSVDRALGYTF

J: TRBJ2-7
D: TRBD1
size: few
V: TRBV4-1
length: 14
DNA: TGCGCCAGCAGCCAAGGACAGGGGGCCTACGAGCAGTACTTC
CDR3: CASSQGQGAYEQYF

J: TRBJ2-5
D: TRBD1
size: NA
V: TRBV7-7
length: 16
DNA: TGTGCTAGCAGCTTAGGGACAGGGTACTTCCAAGAGACCCAGTACTTC
CDR3: CASSLGTGYFQETQYF

J: TRBJ2-3
D: TRBD2
size: NA
V: TRBV4-3
length: 17
DNA: TGCGCCAGCAGCCAACCTGCTTCTAGCGGGAGCACAGATACGCAGTATTTT
CDR3: CASSQPASSGSTDTQYF

J: TRBJ2-1
D: TRBD2
size: NA
V: TRBV7-2
length: 15
DNA: TGTGCCAGCAGCTCCACTAGCGGGCCCTACAATGAGCAGTTCTTC
CDR3: CASSSTSGPYNEQFF

J: TRBJ2-1
D: NA
size: NA
V: TRBV7-3
length: 13
DNA: TGTGCCAGCAGCCCTCAGGAGGGCCATGAGCAGTTCTTC
CDR3: CASSPQEGHEQFF

J: TRBJ1-4
D: TRBD1
size: few
V: TRBV7-9
length: 14
DNA: TGTGCCAGCAGCCGGACAGGGGGGGGTGAAAAACTGTTTTTT
CDR3: CASSRTGGGEKLFF

J: TRBJ2-2
D: TRBD2
size: NA
V: TRBV6-4
length: 15
DNA: TGTGCCAGCAGTGACCGTACTAGCGAGACCGGGGAGCTGTTTTTT
CDR3: CASSDRTSETGELFF

J: TRBJ2-4
D: TRBD1
size: NA
V: TRBV2
length: 12
DNA: TGTGCCGGACGGACAGGGGAAGACATTCAGTACTTC
CDR3: CAGRTGEDIQYF

J: TRBJ2-3
D: NA
size: NA
V: TRBV5-1
length: 17
DNA: TGCGCCAGCAGCTTGGGAGGTAGAGGGGGAAGCACAGATACGCAGTATTTT
CDR3: CASSLGGRGGSTDTQYF

J: TRBJ2-1
D: TRBD2
size: few
V: TRBV27
length: 15
DNA: TGTGCCAGCAGCGAGGGACTAGCGGGAGTCAATGAGCAGTTCTTC
CDR3: CASSEGLAGVNEQFF

J: TRBJ1-5
D: TRBD1
size: NA
V: TRBV19
length: 15
DNA: TGTGCCAGTACCCCTGACAGGGGGCTAGATCAGCCCCAGCATTTT
CDR3: CASTPDRGLDQPQHF

J: TRBJ2-5
D: TRBD2
size: NA
V: TRBV30
length: 13
DNA: TGTGCCATAAGTAGCGGGAGAGAGGAGACCCAGTACTTC
CDR3: CAISSGREETQYF

J: TRBJ2-7
D: TRBD2
size: NA
V: TRBV7-9
length: 15
DNA: TGTGCCAGCAGCTTCCCCCTAGCGGGGTCCTACGAGCAGTACTTC
CDR3: CASSFPLAGSYEQYF

J: TRBJ1-5
D: NA
size: NA
V: TRBV6-1
length: 15
DNA: TGTGCCAGCGAAGAACAACCTTATAGCAATCAGCCCCAGCATTTT
CDR3: CASEEQPYSNQPQHF

J: TRBJ2-7
D: NA
size: NA
V: TRBV28
length: 14
DNA: TGTGCCAGCAGTCCCGGGGGCGGGAGTTACGAGCAGTACTTC
CDR3: CASSPGGGSYEQYF

J: TRBJ1-1
D: TRBD1
size: NA
V: TRBV13
length: 17
DNA: TGTGCCAGCAGCTCACTTCCGGGACAGGGGGCTGACACTGAAGCTTTCTTT
CDR3: CASSSLPGQGADTEAFF

J: TRBJ2-7
D: NA
size: few
V: TRBV5-4
length: 13
DNA: TGTGCCAGCAGCAACAGGGTAGTCAACGAGCAGTACTTC
CDR3: CASSNRVVNEQYF

J: TRBJ1-2
D: TRBD1
size: once
V: TRBV19
length: 14
DNA: TGTGCCACCGCGACAGGGGGATTGTCGGGGGGCTACACCTTC
CDR3: CATATGGLSGGYTF

J: TRBJ1-2
D: TRBD1
size: NA
V: TRBV4-1
length: 15
DNA: TGCGCCAGCAGCCAAGACCAGACAGGGCTCAGAGGCTACACCTTC
CDR3: CASSQDQTGLRGYTF

J: TRBJ2-2
D: TRBD2
size: few
V: TRBV2
length: 16
DNA: TGTGCCACCAGCCTGAGACTAGCGGGAGGGCCCGGGGAGCTGTTTTTT
CDR3: CATSLRLAGGPGELFF

J: TRBJ2-7
D: TRBD1
size: NA
V: TRBV7-3
length: 15
DNA: TGTGCCAGCACAGCGACAGGGGATTTCTCCTACGAGCAGTACTTC
CDR3: CASTATGDFSYEQYF

J: TRBJ1-2
D: NA
size: NA
V: TRBV29-1
length: 12
DNA: TGCAGCGCAGACCCGGGGGACTATGGCTACACCTTC
CDR3: CSADPGDYGYTF

J: TRBJ2-2
D: TRBD2
size: NA
V: TRBV7-2
length: 13
DNA: TGTGCCAGCAGACGCGGGGGGAACGGGGAGCTGTTTTTT
CDR3: CASRRGGNGELFF

J: TRBJ2-1
D: NA
size: NA
V: TRBV7-3
length: 14
DNA: TGTGCCAGCAGCCCCCCCGGGGAATACAATGAGCAGTTCTTC
CDR3: CASSPPGEYNEQFF

J: TRBJ1-4
D: TRBD1
size: NA
V: TRBV28
length: 14
DNA: TGTGCCAGCAGTAGTAACAGGGGTAATGAAAAACTGTTTTTT
CDR3: CASSSNRGNEKLFF

J: TRBJ2-7
D: TRBD2
size: NA
V: TRBV7-2
length: 16
DNA: TGTGCCAGCAGCTTATCGTCTAGCGGGATCCCCTACGAGCAGTACTTC
CDR3: CASSLSSSGIPYEQYF

J: TRBJ2-1
D: TRBD2
size: few
V: TRBV7-2
length: 18
DNA: TGTGCCAGCAGCTTAGGGGCGGTGGGCGGGAGGGCCATGGATGAGCAGTTCTTC
CDR3: CASSLGAVGGRAMDEQFF

J: TRBJ1-2
D: NA
size: NA
V: TRBV5-8
length: 14
DNA: TGTGCCAGCAGCACCTGGACAGCAGCGTATGGCTACACCTTC
CDR3: CASSTWTAAYGYTF

J: TRBJ1-4
D: NA
size: NA
V: TRBV6-5
length: 16
DNA: TGTGCCAGCAGTTCCTTTCCCGACAGAGAAAATGAAAAACTGTTTTTT
CDR3: CASSSFPDRENEKLFF

J: TRBJ2-3
D: TRBD2
size: NA
V: TRBV7-2
length: 15
DNA: TGTGCCAGCAGCTTTCAGACTAGCGGAGGGGATACGCAGTATTTT
CDR3: CASSFQTSGGDTQYF

J: TRBJ2-1
D: NA
size: NA
V: TRBV7-9
length: 13
DNA: TGTGCCACCTCCAGGGGGGATCGCAATGAGCAGTTCTTC
CDR3: CATSRGDRNEQFF

J: TRBJ2-3
D: NA
size: once
V: TRBV30
length: 14
DNA: TGTGCCTGGAGTGAGCGGGCGGTCACGGTTATGCAGTATTTT
CDR3: CAWSERAVTVMQYF

J: TRBJ2-5
D: TRBD2
size: NA
V: TRBV5-4
length: 17
DNA: TGTGCCAGCAGCTTGGGCTTGACTAGCGGGCCCCAAGAGACCCAGTACTTC
CDR3: CASSLGLTSGPQETQYF

J: TRBJ2-3
D: NA
size: NA
V: TRBV4-2
length: 15
DNA: TGTGCCAGCAATAGCAGGGGAGTCGGCACAGATACGCAGTATTTT
CDR3: CASNSRGVGTDTQYF

J: TRBJ2-3
D: TRBD2
size: NA
V: TRBV7-2
length: 16
DNA: TGTGCCAGCAGCTTCAACGGGAGGGCTGCGACAGATACGCAGTATTTT
CDR3: CASSFNGRAATDTQYF

J: TRBJ1-1
D: NA
size: NA
V: TRBV9
length: 15
DNA: TGTGCCAGCAGCCCCCGCGGGACTTTGAACACTGAAGCTTTCTTT
CDR3: CASSPRGTLNTEAFF

J: TRBJ2-7
D: TRBD1
size: few
V: TRBV2
length: 14
DNA: TGTGCCAGCAACCTGGACAGGGGGCTCCACGAGCAGTACTTC
CDR3: CASNLDRGLHEQYF

J: TRBJ1-4
D: TRBD1
size: NA
V: TRBV6-5
length: 14
DNA: TGTGCCAGCAGTTGGGACAGGAAGAATGAAAAACTGTTTTTT
CDR3: CASSWDRKNEKLFF

J: TRBJ2-3
D: NA
size: NA
V: TRBV18
length: 13
DNA: TGTGCCAGCTCACCCCTAAACACAGATACGCAGTATTTT
CDR3: CASSPLNTDTQYF

J: TRBJ1-1
D: TRBD1
size: NA
V: TRBV6-1
length: 14
DNA: TGTGCCAGCACGGGACAGGAAAGGAACACTGAAGCTTTCTTT
CDR3: CASTGQERNTEAFF

J: TRBJ2-5
D: TRBD1
size: NA
V: TRBV19
length: 13
DNA: TGTGCCAGTAAGGAGACAGGGGAAGAGACCCAGTACTTC
CDR3: CASKETGEETQYF